The 9 T cell receptor beta chains presented below share a single source sample, sequenced in a study of blood T cell repertoires in COVID-19. Only in-frame clones appear in the TCRdb table, and some are missing; sequencing was by immunoSEQ multiplex PCR. The sample carries around 200,000 clones, approximately 80% recorded once. Sequencing was carried out using peripheral blood. Source of these receptors: a middle-aged man who had recovered from COVID-19.

V gene TRBV6-5 combines with J gene TRBJ2-1, with TRBD2 identical over 15 bases. The CDR3 runs 16 residues. Germline V gene data show CDR1 as MNHEY and CDR2 as SVGAGI. V gave up 4 bases and J gave up 7 bases; unmatched junction bases: 5. Here the CDR3 reads CASSFRGTSGRNEQFF. The CDR3 coding sequence is TGTGCCAGCAGTTTCCGAGGGACTAGCGGGAGGAATGAGCAGTTCTTC.

This chain connects TRBV19 to TRBJ2-2, with D perhaps matching TRBD1 (5 bases). With 5 bases removed from V and 4 bases from J, the gap between germline ends came to 8 bases. Germline assignment: CDR1 LNHDA and CDR2 SQIVND (reference sequence). The CDR3 covers 13 residues. In DNA, the CDR3 is TGTGCCAGTAGTCCAGACAGCACCGGGGAGCTGTTTTTT. The encoded protein is CASSPDSTGELFF.

The J gene is TRBJ2-1, the V gene TRBV2; 10 bases fit TRBD2. The V and J ends lost 4 bases and 8 bases, in that order; junction bases with no gene match: 11. There are 16 residues in the CDR3. Germline V lookup: CDR1 SNHLY, CDR2 FYNNEI. In DNA form, the CDR3 reads TGTGCCAGCAGTGTTATTCTAGCGGGAGCTGTCGATGAGCAGTTCTTC. This gives the protein CASSVILAGAVDEQFF.

This sequence joins TRBV11-3 and TRBJ2-5; TRBD2 agrees at 9 bases. Per germline, CDR1 SGHNT and CDR2 YENEEA. J was trimmed by 1 base and V by 1 base; bases with no gene match: 4. There are 16 residues in the CDR3. The CDR3 DNA is TGTGCCAGCAGCTTAGGATTAGCGGGAGTCCAAGAGACCCAGTACTTC. This sequence encodes CASSLGLAGVQETQYF.

This clone has a handful of counts. The rearrangement links TRBV7-2 to TRBJ2-7; TRBD2 might be the D (6 bases). The CDR3 extends over 14 amino acids. CDR1 and CDR2 (germline): SGHTA, FQGNSA. V lost 5 bases, J lost 5 bases, and 16 bases lay in between. Written as DNA, the CDR3 is TGTGCCAGCAGCGTATCCGCGGGGACCGACGAGCAGTACTTC. Translating gives CASSVSAGTDEQYF.

This chain joins TRBV11-1 and TRBJ2-2; D possibly corresponds to TRBD1 (7 bases). Germline-derived CDR1 and CDR2 are SGHAT and FQDESV (reference sequence). V lost 5 bases, J lost 3 bases, and 13 bases lay in between. The CDR3 sequence is 15 residues long. CDR3 sequence: CASSVQGTYTGELFF. The CDR3 DNA reads as TGTGCCAGCAGCGTACAGGGGACTTACACCGGGGAGCTGTTTTTT.

J is TRBJ1-6 and V is TRBV6-6; 7 nucleotides match TRBD1. Looked up from germline, CDR1 is MNHNY and CDR2 is SVGAGI (reference sequence). V lost 6 bases and J lost 11; bases outside the gene matches: 10. The CDR3 length is 14 residues. CDR3 DNA sequence: TGTGCCAGCAGCCCACAGGGGATGGGGACACCCCTCCACTTT. Translating it yields CASSPQGMGTPLHF.

The CDR3 DNA is TGTGCCAGCAGCCAGCGGGGACTAGCTCGACAAGCTGAGAATGAGCAGTTCTTC. Residues: CASSQRGLARQAENEQFF. The rearrangement uses TRBV4-2 and TRBJ2-1, with 9 bases fitting TRBD2. V lost 3 bases and J lost 7; bases outside the gene matches: 16. Germline values: CDR1 LGHNA, CDR2 YNFKEQ. This CDR3 has 18 residues.

This chain connects TRBV28 to TRBJ2-7, with 8 bases lining up with TRBD2. The germline V gene encodes CDR1 MDHEN and CDR2 SYDVKM. The CDR3 covers 12 residues. The junction had 1 base not matched to a gene; V was cut back by 6 bases and J by 3 bases. CDR3 region: CASRGTSYEQYF. The CDR3 DNA sequence: TGTGCCAGCAGAGGGACTAGCTACGAGCAGTACTTC.